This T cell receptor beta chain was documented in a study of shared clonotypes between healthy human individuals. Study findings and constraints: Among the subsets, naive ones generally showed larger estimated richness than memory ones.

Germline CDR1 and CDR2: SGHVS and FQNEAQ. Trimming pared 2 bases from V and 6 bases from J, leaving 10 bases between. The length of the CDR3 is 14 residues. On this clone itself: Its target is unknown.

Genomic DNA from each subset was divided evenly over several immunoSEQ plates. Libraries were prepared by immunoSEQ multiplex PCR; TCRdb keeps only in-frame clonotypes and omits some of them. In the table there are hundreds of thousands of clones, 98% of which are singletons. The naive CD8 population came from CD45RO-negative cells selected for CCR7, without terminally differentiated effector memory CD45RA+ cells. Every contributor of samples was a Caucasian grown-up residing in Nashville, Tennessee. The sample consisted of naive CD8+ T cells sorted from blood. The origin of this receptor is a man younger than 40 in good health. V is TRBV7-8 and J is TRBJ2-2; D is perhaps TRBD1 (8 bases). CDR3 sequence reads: CASSLTGGAGELFF. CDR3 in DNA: TGTGCCAGCAGCTTAACAGGGGGGGCCGGGGAGCTGTTTTTT.